These 23 T cell receptor beta chains originate from one sample sequenced in a study of T cell changes during pregnancy in multiple sclerosis. The protocol was immunoSEQ multiplex PCR, while the TCRdb copy is restricted to in-frame clones and leaves out a portion. The profile shows around 40,000 clones, approximately 94% of them singletons. The sequencing here drew on CD4+ T cells from peripheral blood mononuclear cells, taken in the third trimester of pregnancy. Receptor source: a female donor with multiple sclerosis, enrolled in a pregnancy study.

This clone was recorded once. The chain carries TRBV27 and TRBJ2-1, with D possibly being TRBD2 (5 bases). The germline CDR1 and CDR2 sequences are MNHEY and SMNVEV (reference sequence). This CDR3 comprises 15 residues. The V end lost 6 bases, the J end lost 3 bases, and 15 bases lay between the germline ends. The CDR3 DNA follows: TGTGCCAGCAGAATAGGAGGAATCCTCTACAATGAGCAGTTCTTC. Translation: CASRIGGILYNEQFF.

The J gene is TRBJ2-7, the V gene TRBV6-6, with D perhaps TRBD2 (5 bases). The CDR3 runs 14 residues. V shed 6 bases and J shed 2 bases, with 14 bases lying between them. Per germline, CDR1 MNHNY and CDR2 SVGAGI (reference sequence). The CDR3 region is CASSPLAQPYEQYF. CDR3 nucleotide sequence: TGTGCCAGCAGCCCGCTAGCACAGCCCTACGAGCAGTACTTC.

The chain uses TRBV23-1 and TRBJ2-6; maybe TRBD1 (6 bases). TRBV23-1 is an ORF, with its function uncertain. CDR3 length: 19 residues. The ends were cut back, 4 bases at V and 0 bases at J, with 19 bases in the middle. The CDR3 bases are TGCGCCAGCAGTCTAGCCGCACCTAAAGGGGGCTCTGGGGCCAACGTCCTGACTTTC. This encodes CASSLAAPKGGSGANVLTF.

CDR3 DNA: TGTGCCTGGAGTGTCGGGGGTGAGTCACCCCTCCACTTT. Protein: CAWSVGGESPLHF. The V call is TRBV30, the J call TRBJ1-6, with a weak D call TRBD1 (5 bases). This CDR3 has 13 amino acids. Germline V gene lookup returns CDR1 GTSNPN and CDR2 SVGIG (reference sequence). Trimming took off 0 bases at V and 10 bases at J, with 10 bases between the two ends.

The chain joins TRBV9 to TRBJ2-7, with D possibly TRBD1 on 6 matching bases. CDR1 is SGDLS, CDR2 YYNGEE, per germline. Trimming took off 0 bases at V and 1 base at J, with 11 bases between the two ends. This CDR3 region has 15 residues. CDR3 DNA: TGTGCCAGCAGCGTAGACTGGCAGGGGTCCTACGAGCAGTACTTC. Translating gives CASSVDWQGSYEQYF. Variable domain in full (rest from reference TRBV9 and TRBJ2-7): DSGVTQTPKHLITATGQRVTLRCSPRSGDLSVYWYQQSLDQGLQFLIQYYNGEERAKGNILERFSAQQFPDLHSELNLSSLELGDSALYFCASSVDWQGSYEQYFGPGTRLTVT.

The gene calls are TRBV7-2 and TRBJ1-5, with 8 nucleotides matching TRBD1. CDR1 SGHTA and CDR2 FQGNSA come from the germline V gene. Losses at the gene ends were 1 base for V and 6 bases for J; bases not matched to a gene: 5. The length of the CDR3 is 15 residues. The DNA for the CDR3 is TGTGCCAGCAGCTTAGAGACAGGGGAACGTCAGCCCCAGCATTTT. Encoded protein: CASSLETGERQPQHF.

CDR3 loop: CASSIASSPGTSGIKNIQYF. Here the CDR3 DNA reads TGTGCCAGTAGTATAGCATCTTCTCCAGGGACTAGCGGGATTAAAAACATTCAGTACTTC. The V gene is TRBV19, the J gene TRBJ2-4, with 13 bases that match TRBD2. This CDR3 is 20 amino acids long. Germline V gene data show CDR1 as LNHDA and CDR2 as SQIVND (reference sequence). V dropped 1 base and J dropped 4; count of bases not matched to a gene: 13.

The chain recombines TRBV29-1 with TRBJ2-2, with D possibly matching TRBD1 (5 bases). Germline CDR1 SQVTM, CDR2 ANQGSEA. This CDR3 is built from 12 residues. The V gene lost 6 bases and the J gene lost 6 bases, with 11 bases spanning the gap. CDR3 in DNA: TGCAGCGTGAGACAGCGAGCCGGGGAGCTGTTTTTT. Translated, it gives CSVRQRAGELFF.

The rearrangement uses TRBV2 and TRBJ1-4, with no clear D. The germline V gene has CDR1 SNHLY and CDR2 FYNNEI. The germline V and J ends were trimmed by 6 bases and 7 bases, with 15 bases remaining between them. The CDR3 is made up of 14 amino acids. In nucleotides, the CDR3 is TGTGCCAGCAGGGAGAGTAGGCCAAGTGAAAAACTGTTTTTT. Its translation: CASRESRPSEKLFF. Using reference TRBV2 and TRBJ1-4 for the parts outside the CDR3, the full variable domain is EPEVTQTPSHQVTQMGQEVILRCVPISNHLYFYWYRQILGQKVEFLVSFYNNEISEKSEIFDDQFSVERPDGSNFTLKIRSTKLEDSAMYFCASRESRPSEKLFFGSGTQLSVL.

This chain connects TRBV7-2 to TRBJ1-5, with TRBD1 matching over 8 bases. V lost 3 bases, J lost 5 bases, and 12 bases stayed unmatched. This CDR3 is built from 17 residues. Germline assignment: CDR1 SGHTA and CDR2 FQGNSA. CDR3 sequence reads: CASSFRGRSQGDQPQHF. The CDR3 bases are TGTGCCAGCAGCTTCAGGGGGCGCAGTCAGGGTGATCAGCCCCAGCATTTT. The full variable domain, in which reference TRBV7-2 and TRBJ1-5 provide the parts outside the CDR3, is GAGVSQSPSNKVTEKGKDVELRCDPISGHTALYWYRQSLGQGLEFLIYFQGNSAPDKSGLPSDRFSAERTGGSVSTLTIQRTQQEDSAVYLCASSFRGRSQGDQPQHFGDGTRLSIL.

The CDR3 DNA follows: TGTGCCAGCAGAGGGACAGGGACTCCCCAGCATTTT. It yields the protein CASRGTGTPQHF. The chain has TRBV2 and TRBJ1-5, with 9 positions matching TRBD1. The germline gives CDR1 SNHLY, CDR2 FYNNEI. CDR3 size: 12 residues. Losses at the gene ends were 6 bases for V and 10 bases for J; bases not matched to a gene: 4. The whole variable domain, remainder taken from reference TRBV2 and TRBJ1-5, is EPEVTQTPSHQVTQMGQEVILRCVPISNHLYFYWYRQILGQKVEFLVSFYNNEISEKSEIFDDQFSVERPDGSNFTLKIRSTKLEDSAMYFCASRGTGTPQHFGDGTRLSIL.

The genes are TRBV7-3 and TRBJ1-2; 10 nucleotides align to TRBD1. V lost 5 bases and J lost 6; bases outside the gene matches: 12. The CDR3 loop spans 16 amino acids. The germline V gene encodes CDR1 SGHTA and CDR2 FQGTGA. The CDR3, as DNA: TGTGCCAGCAGCCCCGATGGACAGGGGGTACGGAATGGCTACACCTTC. Translated, it gives CASSPDGQGVRNGYTF.

This chain connects TRBV15 to TRBJ2-6; no clear D gene. CDR3 size: 13 residues. In germline, CDR1 is LNHNV, CDR2 YYDKDF (reference sequence). The V end lost 10 bases, the J end lost 4 bases, and 11 bases lay between the germline ends. In DNA form, the CDR3 reads TGTGCCATTTCGCTTCAGGGGGCCAACGTCCTGACTTTC. Encoded protein: CAISLQGANVLTF.

This chain joins TRBV19 and TRBJ2-7; D possibly corresponds to TRBD1 (5 bases). The CDR3 is made up of 15 amino acids. Trimming removed 3 bases from V and 6 bases from J, with 18 bases in between. Germline CDR1 and CDR2: LNHDA and SQIVND (reference sequence). CDR3 protein: CASSMIAGMVGEQYF. The CDR3 DNA is TGTGCCAGTAGTATGATTGCAGGGATGGTTGGCGAGCAGTACTTC.

This chain joins TRBV27 and TRBJ1-5, with D possibly matching TRBD1 (5 bases). V lost 4 bases to trimming and J lost 0 bases, with 7 bases between them. Germline assignment: CDR1 MNHEY and CDR2 SMNVEV (reference sequence). The CDR3 spans 14 residues. The CDR3 here is CASSWTPSNQPQHF. The CDR3 DNA follows: TGTGCCAGCAGTTGGACACCTAGCAATCAGCCCCAGCATTTT.

The V gene is TRBV14, the J gene TRBJ1-1, with D possibly TRBD1 on 5 matching bases. V was clipped by 0 bases and J by 0 bases, with 11 bases between them. Germline lookup yields CDR1 SGHDN and CDR2 FVKESK. CDR3 length: 16 amino acids. The chain's CDR3 is CASSQDWGGVNTEAFF. CDR3 bases: TGTGCCAGCAGCCAAGACTGGGGGGGGGTGAACACTGAAGCTTTCTTT.

The CDR3 DNA is TGTGCCAGCAGTAGACAGGTCGGGTACAATCAGCCCCAGCATTTT. The encoded protein is CASSRQVGYNQPQHF. The rearrangement links TRBV2 to TRBJ1-5, with D maybe TRBD1 (6 bases). From germline, CDR1 is SNHLY and CDR2 FYNNEI. Trimming cost V 5 bases and J 3 bases, with 14 bases left between them. CDR3 size: 15 residues. The full variable domain, its missing parts supplied by reference TRBV2 and TRBJ1-5, is EPEVTQTPSHQVTQMGQEVILRCVPISNHLYFYWYRQILGQKVEFLVSFYNNEISEKSEIFDDQFSVERPDGSNFTLKIRSTKLEDSAMYFCASSRQVGYNQPQHFGDGTRLSIL.

The genes are TRBV5-1 and TRBJ1-1; D is ambiguous. V was trimmed by 0 bases and J by 4 bases, leaving 16 bases between them. The germline CDR1 and CDR2 sequences are SGHRS and YFSETQ. This CDR3 has 16 amino acids. CDR3 residues: CASSLDKSLRITEAFF. The CDR3 DNA reads as TGCGCCAGCAGCTTGGACAAGTCGCTGAGGATCACTGAAGCTTTCTTT.

The chain has TRBV5-1 and TRBJ2-7, with 13 nucleotides matching TRBD2. The CDR3 runs to 16 residues. Trimming removed 4 bases from V and 4 bases from J; junction bases left unmatched: 8. Germline CDR1 is SGHRS and CDR2 is YFSETQ. The CDR3 bases are TGCGCCAGCAGCGGGGGGACTAGCGGGATTACTTACGAGCAGTACTTC. This encodes CASSGGTSGITYEQYF.

The chain links TRBV9 to TRBJ1-5; tentatively, D is TRBD1 (5 bases). Trimming cost V 4 bases and J 3 bases, with 17 bases left between them. This CDR3 comprises 16 residues. The germline CDR1 and CDR2 sequences are SGDLS and YYNGEE. The CDR3 sequence is CASSPHGGGDNQPQHF. CDR3 coding DNA: TGTGCCAGCAGCCCACATGGCGGGGGTGACAATCAGCCCCAGCATTTT. The entire variable domain, with the rest obtained from reference TRBV9 and TRBJ1-5, is as follows: DSGVTQTPKHLITATGQRVTLRCSPRSGDLSVYWYQQSLDQGLQFLIQYYNGEERAKGNILERFSAQQFPDLHSELNLSSLELGDSALYFCASSPHGGGDNQPQHFGDGTRLSIL.

Concerning this clone: Other DNA sequences in the sample encode the same CDR3. The rearrangement uses TRBV7-2 and TRBJ2-1, with 9 positions matching TRBD1. Germline CDR1 is SGHTA and CDR2 is FQGNSA. Unmatched junction bases numbered 6, after V lost 5 bases and J lost 4 bases. The length of the CDR3 is 15 residues. This chain's CDR3 is CASSLTGGGYNEQFF. DNA for the CDR3: TGTGCCAGCAGCCTTACAGGGGGCGGTTACAATGAGCAGTTCTTC.

The rearrangement uses TRBV28 and TRBJ1-6; the D is unclear. V lost 7 bases and J lost 1, with 23 bases in between. CDR3 length: 19 amino acids. From germline, CDR1 is MDHEN and CDR2 SYDVKM. CDR3 residues: CASIPKREFSVSYNSPLHF. CDR3 bases: TGTGCCAGCATCCCCAAGAGGGAGTTTTCGGTATCCTATAATTCACCCCTCCACTTT.

This rearrangement joins TRBV2 to TRBJ2-1; perhaps TRBD2 as D (7 bases). V was cut by 0 bases and J by 9 bases, with 21 bases left in between. The CDR3 consists of 17 residues. Germline lookup yields CDR1 SNHLY and CDR2 FYNNEI. For the CDR3, the DNA is TGTGCCAGCAGTGAAGCGGTGTTTGGGGCAGGGGAGGGTGAGCAGTTCTTC. This codes for CASSEAVFGAGEGEQFF.